Presented here are 15 T cell receptor beta chains from one specimen sequenced in a study of tumor and adjacent non-tumor tissue in lung cancer (dated by TCRdb to the late 2010s). RNA was isolated from bulk, unsorted tissue, and RNA quality was assessed with a NanoDrop ND-1000 and an Agilent 2100. Receptor libraries were prepared by multiplex PCR. The run used an Illumina HiSeq 2500. Following protocols modified from ARM-PCR, the researchers constructed TCRbeta libraries through three rounds of nested PCR with primers (Table S4). In-frame beta chains were kept once TCRdb had trimmed the public reads at Q25 with fastp and called clones with MiXCR. Each CDR3 protein gets just one entry, which takes the most common genes and DNA from the rows behind it. The sample records about 85,000 distinct CDR3 sequences, roughly three fifths of which are singletons. Roughly 14% of the sample is in the top ten clones.

The sequenced sample was lung tumor tissue. These receptors all stem from a man aged 70-80 years with non-small cell lung cancer.

This clonotype was seen at least ten times. The rearrangement joins TRBV12-3 or TRBV12-4 to TRBJ2-7, with 10 positions matching TRBD2. CDR3 length equals 13 residues. V lost 10 bases, J lost 4 bases, and 7 bases stayed unmatched. The CDR3 DNA sequence: TGTGCCACTAGCGGGAGCGATTCTTACGAGCAGTACTTC. As protein: CATSGSDSYEQYF.

In regard to this clonotype: The CDR3 ends on some other residue instead of the conserved phenylalanine or tryptophan, so this is likely a read error. The DNA is left out, because the CDR3 cannot be placed on it with certainty; the CDR3 is given as TCRdb lists it. The V and J genes are TRBV11-2 and TRBJ2-4. The CDR3 has 12 residues if both end residues are counted. The germline CDR1 and CDR2 sequences are SGHAT and FQNNGV. CDR3 sequence: CASSLNKNIHYS.

Regarding this clonotype: This may be a read error: a much more frequent sequence differs by one nucleotide. The chain carries TRBV20-1 and TRBJ1-2; the match to TRBD1 covers 7 bases. The CDR3 runs 14 residues. Germline values: CDR1 DFQATT, CDR2 SNEGSKA (reference sequence). Trimming removed 6 bases from V and 4 bases from J; junction bases left unmatched: 11. The CDR3: CSAPSDRVTYGYTF. DNA for the CDR3: TGCAGTGCGCCGAGTGACAGGGTGACCTATGGCTACACCTTC.

As concerns this clonotype: An end of the junction differs from the germline gene, which may be a read error. The V call is TRBV6-5, the J call TRBJ2-7; possible D gene TRBD1, 5 bases. Germline V lookup: CDR1 MNHEY, CDR2 SVGAGI. The CDR3 is made up of 14 amino acids. CDR3 residues: CTSSELGTGDEQYF. DNA for the CDR3: TGTACCAGCAGTGAACTCGGTACAGGTGATGAGCAGTACTTC.

Remarks on this clonotype: Its ends do not fully match the called genes, so a read error is possible. V usage is TRBV11-1 and J usage is TRBJ2-5; TRBD1 agrees at 7 bases. The CDR3 loop spans 15 amino acids. The germline gives CDR1 SGHAT, CDR2 FQDESV (reference sequence). CDR3 region: CATSPRWTGQETQYF. The DNA for the CDR3 is TGCGCCACCAGCCCGAGGTGGACAGGACAAGAGACCCAGTACTTC. The variable domain in full, completed from reference TRBV11-1 and TRBJ2-5, reads EAEVAQSPRYKITEKSQAVAFWCDPISGHATLYWYRQILGQGPELLVQFQDESVVDDSQLPKDRFSAERLKGVDSTLKIQPAELGDSAMYLCATSPRWTGQETQYFGPGTRLLVL.

Points on this clonotype: As the CDR3 is not closed by the conserved phenylalanine or tryptophan, this likely results from a read error. This rearrangement joins TRBV4-1 to TRBJ2-5; D unclear. Germline V lookup: CDR1 MGHRA, CDR2 YSYEKL. There are 15 residues in the CDR3. The CDR3 is CASSQVVSKGETQYL. DNA for the CDR3: TGCGCCAGCAGTCAAGTGGTCAGCAAGGGTGAGACCCAGTACTTA.

This clonotype was counted ten times or more. This chain connects TRBV6-2 or TRBV6-3 to TRBJ1-5; 10 nucleotides line up with TRBD1. The CDR3 extends over 15 amino acids. Germline CDR1 MNHEY, CDR2 SVGEGT. The V segment lost 6 bases and the J segment 6 bases; nucleotides outside the gene matches: 8. CDR3 in amino acids: CASRMGTGEFQPQHF. The CDR3 nucleotides read TGTGCCAGCAGAATGGGGACAGGGGAGTTTCAGCCCCAGCATTTT.

Note on this clonotype: Its ends do not fully match the called genes, so a read error is possible. V is TRBV11-2 and J is TRBJ2-5, with TRBD1 matching 8 bases. The germline V gene encodes CDR1 SGHAT and CDR2 FQNNGV. This CDR3 region has 17 residues. CDR3 residues: CAYSSRGQGKREETQYF. CDR3 in DNA: TGCGCCTACAGCTCGCGCGGACAGGGAAAGCGGGAAGAGACCCAGTACTTC.

In the case of this clonotype: With a much larger clone just one base away, this may be a read error. V gene TRBV28 combines with J gene TRBJ1-3; a possible D gene is TRBD1 (6 bases). V lost 6 bases to trimming and J lost 0 bases, with 12 bases between them. Germline CDR1 MDHEN, CDR2 SYDVKM. The CDR3 loop spans 15 amino acids. The CDR3 nucleotides read TGTGCCAGCAGGATCAGGGGCAGCTCTGGAAACACCATATATTTT. Amino acid sequence: CASRIRGSSGNTIYF.

The table lists this clonotype with a few counts. Given a much more abundant clone one base away, this may be a read error. This sequence joins TRBV5-6 and TRBJ2-2; possibly TRBD2 for D (5 bases). The CDR3 spans 12 residues. Germline V gene lookup returns CDR1 SGHDT and CDR2 YYEEEE. CDR3 protein: CASSLFTGELLF. DNA for the CDR3: TGTGCCAGCAGCTTGTTCACCGGGGAGCTGCTTTTT.

Note on this clonotype: A much larger clone sits a single nucleotide away, making a read error possible. This chain joins TRBV5-4 and TRBJ2-7, with TRBD1 as a possible D gene (6 bases). This CDR3 spans 14 amino acids. The germline gives CDR1 SGHNT, CDR2 YYREEE (reference sequence). V dropped 4 bases and J dropped 2 bases, with 13 bases sitting between them. This chain's CDR3 is CASSLWDKAYEQYF. The CDR3 DNA is TGTGCCAGCAGCCTTTGGGACAAAGCCTACGAGCAGTACTTC.

On this clonotype: Lacking the conserved final phenylalanine or tryptophan, this CDR3 likely reflects a read error. The chain uses TRBV5-6 and TRBJ1-1; 7 positions agree with TRBD1. The CDR3 contains 15 residues. The junction had 9 bases not matched to a gene; V was cut back by 4 bases and J by 3 bases. Germline V gene lookup returns CDR1 SGHDT and CDR2 YYEEEE. The CDR3 loop is CASSMADRAHTEAFL. CDR3 nucleotides: TGTGCCAGCAGCATGGCCGACAGGGCGCACACTGAAGCTTTCCTT.

Details on this clonotype: Relative to the germline gene, one junction end is altered; a read error may explain this. The rearrangement joins TRBV5-1 to TRBJ2-1; 8 bases agree with TRBD2. The germline V gene encodes CDR1 SGHRS and CDR2 YFSETQ. CDR3 length: 14 amino acids. In DNA form, the CDR3 reads TGCACCAGCAGCTCGGATGGGACTAGGGGTGAGCAGTTCTTC. Translated: CTSSSDGTRGEQFF.

This clonotype was recorded only once. This sequence joins TRBV6-5 and TRBJ2-3; weak D call: TRBD2 (6 bases). This CDR3 region has 16 residues. The germline V gene has CDR1 MNHEY and CDR2 SVGAGI. The CDR3: CTCSYVTGGGTNTQYF. The CDR3 nucleotides read TGTACCTGCAGTTACGTGACGGGTGGGGGGACGAATACGCAGTATTTT.

The V call is TRBV29-1, the J call TRBJ2-7, with D unclear. The CDR3 runs 13 residues. Between the trimmed V and J ends, which lost 7 bases and 11 bases, there was a span of 24 bases. The germline V gene has CDR1 SQVTM and CDR2 ANQGSEA. This CDR3 reads CSGVKDQSYKEYF. CDR3 bases: TGCAGCGGTGTAAAGGACCAGAGCTACAAGGAGTACTTC.